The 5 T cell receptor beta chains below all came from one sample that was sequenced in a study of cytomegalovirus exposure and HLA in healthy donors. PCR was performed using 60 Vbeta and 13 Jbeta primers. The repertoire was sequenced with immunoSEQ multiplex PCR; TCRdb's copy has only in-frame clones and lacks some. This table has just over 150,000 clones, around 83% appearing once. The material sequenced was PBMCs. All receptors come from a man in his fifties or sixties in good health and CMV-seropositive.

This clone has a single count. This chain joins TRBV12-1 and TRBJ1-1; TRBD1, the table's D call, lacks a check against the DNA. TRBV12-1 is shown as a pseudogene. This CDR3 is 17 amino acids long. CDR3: CASSFVQAKVINTEAFF. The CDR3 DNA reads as TGTGCCAGCAGCTTTGTGCAGGCCAAAGTAATAAACACTGAAGCTTTCTTT.

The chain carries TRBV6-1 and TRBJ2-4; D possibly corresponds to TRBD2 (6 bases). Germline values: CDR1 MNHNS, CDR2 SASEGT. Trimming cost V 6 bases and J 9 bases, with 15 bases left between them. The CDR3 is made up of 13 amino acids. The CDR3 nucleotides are TGTGCCAGCAGGAGTGGAGGGCTCGGCATTCAGTACTTC. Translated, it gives CASRSGGLGIQYF.

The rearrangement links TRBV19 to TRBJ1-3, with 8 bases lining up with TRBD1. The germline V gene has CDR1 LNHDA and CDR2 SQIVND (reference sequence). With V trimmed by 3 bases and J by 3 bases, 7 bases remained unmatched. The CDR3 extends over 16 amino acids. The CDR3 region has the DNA TGTGCCAGTAGTATGGCGGCCAGGGGGCTTGGAAACACCATATATTTT. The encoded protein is CASSMAARGLGNTIYF.

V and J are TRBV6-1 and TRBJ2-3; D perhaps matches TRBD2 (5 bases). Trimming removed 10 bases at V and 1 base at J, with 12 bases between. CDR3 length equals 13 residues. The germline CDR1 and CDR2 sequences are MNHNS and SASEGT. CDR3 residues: CAIKRSGTDTQYF. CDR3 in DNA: TGTGCCATCAAGCGGTCAGGCACAGATACGCAGTATTTT.

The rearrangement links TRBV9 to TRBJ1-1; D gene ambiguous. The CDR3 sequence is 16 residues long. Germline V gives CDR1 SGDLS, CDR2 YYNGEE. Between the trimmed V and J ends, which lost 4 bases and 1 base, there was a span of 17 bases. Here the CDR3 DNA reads TGTGCCAGCAGCCCTCGTCCTCCCGGAGAGAACACTGAAGCTTTCTTT. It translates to CASSPRPPGENTEAFF.